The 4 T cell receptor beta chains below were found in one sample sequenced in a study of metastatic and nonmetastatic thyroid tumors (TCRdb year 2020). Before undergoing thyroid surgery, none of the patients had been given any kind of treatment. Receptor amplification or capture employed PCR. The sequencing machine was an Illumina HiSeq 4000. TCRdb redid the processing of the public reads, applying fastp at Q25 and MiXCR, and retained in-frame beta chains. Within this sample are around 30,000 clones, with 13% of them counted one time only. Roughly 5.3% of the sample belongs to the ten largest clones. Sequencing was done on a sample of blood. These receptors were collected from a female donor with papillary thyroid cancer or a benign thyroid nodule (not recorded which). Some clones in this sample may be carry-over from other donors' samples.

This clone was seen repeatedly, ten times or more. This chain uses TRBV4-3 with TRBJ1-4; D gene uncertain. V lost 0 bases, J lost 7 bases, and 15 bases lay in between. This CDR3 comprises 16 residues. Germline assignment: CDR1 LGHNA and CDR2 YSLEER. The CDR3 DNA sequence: TGCGCCAGCAGCCAAGAAAATCGGCCGGACCTTGAAAAACTGTTTTTT. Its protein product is CASSQENRPDLEKLFF.

The CDR3 nucleotides read TGTGCCAGCAGCCCCCCTGGTGGCTATGGCTACACCTTC. This gives the protein CASSPPGGYGYTF. The chain employs TRBV5-5 and TRBJ1-2, with D hard to call. V lost 4 bases and J 4 bases, leaving 11 bases between the germline ends. The CDR3 consists of 13 residues. Germline-derived CDR1 and CDR2 are SGHKS and YYEKEE (reference sequence).

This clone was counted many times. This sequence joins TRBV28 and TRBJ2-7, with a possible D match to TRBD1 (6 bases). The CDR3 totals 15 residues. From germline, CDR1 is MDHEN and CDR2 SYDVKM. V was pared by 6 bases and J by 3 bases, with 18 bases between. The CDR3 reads CASRPIDRTIYEQYF. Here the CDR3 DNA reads TGTGCCAGCAGGCCTATCGACAGGACGATCTACGAGCAGTACTTC.

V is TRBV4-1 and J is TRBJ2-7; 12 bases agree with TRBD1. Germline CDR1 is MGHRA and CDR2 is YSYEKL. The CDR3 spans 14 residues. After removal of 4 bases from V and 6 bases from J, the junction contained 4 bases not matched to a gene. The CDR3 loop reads CASSLGTGGVEQYF. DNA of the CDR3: TGCGCCAGCAGCCTCGGGACAGGGGGCGTCGAGCAGTACTTC.